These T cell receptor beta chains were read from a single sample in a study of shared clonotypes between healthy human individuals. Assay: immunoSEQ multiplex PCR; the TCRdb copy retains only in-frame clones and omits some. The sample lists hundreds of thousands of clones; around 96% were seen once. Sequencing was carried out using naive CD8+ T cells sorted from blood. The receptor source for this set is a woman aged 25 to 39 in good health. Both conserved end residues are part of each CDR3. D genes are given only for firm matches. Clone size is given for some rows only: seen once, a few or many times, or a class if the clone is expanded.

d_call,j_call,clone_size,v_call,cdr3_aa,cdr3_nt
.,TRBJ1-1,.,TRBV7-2,CASSFGRTPNTEAFF,TGTGCCAGCAGCTTTGGACGGACCCCGAACACTGAAGCTTTCTTT
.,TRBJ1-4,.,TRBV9,CASSAGGGVNEKLFF,TGTGCCAGCAGCGCCGGGGGAGGGGTTAATGAAAAACTGTTTTTT
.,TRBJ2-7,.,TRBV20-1,CSARREYEQYF,TGCAGTGCTAGAAGGGAATACGAGCAGTACTTC
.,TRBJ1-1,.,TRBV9,CASSEGQPNTEAFF,TGTGCCAGCAGCGAGGGACAACCGAACACTGAAGCTTTCTTT
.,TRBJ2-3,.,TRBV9,CASSVGPPSDTQYF,TGTGCCAGCAGCGTCGGGCCCCCGTCAGATACGCAGTATTTT
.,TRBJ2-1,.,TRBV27,CASSLRQDGVNEQFF,TGTGCCAGCAGTTTAAGGCAGGACGGGGTCAATGAGCAGTTCTTC
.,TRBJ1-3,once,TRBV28,CASNEGHPGNTIYF,TGTGCCAGCAACGAGGGACATCCTGGAAACACCATATATTTT
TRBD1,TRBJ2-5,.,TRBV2,CASSELGTGPQETQYF,TGTGCCAGCAGTGAACTGGGGACAGGACCACAAGAGACCCAGTACTTC
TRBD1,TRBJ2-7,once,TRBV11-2,CASSFARGYEQYF,TGTGCCAGCAGCTTCGCCAGGGGGTACGAGCAGTACTTC
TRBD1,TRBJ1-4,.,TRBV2,CASRGATGGDEKLFF,TGTGCCAGCAGGGGAGCGACAGGGGGCGACGAAAAACTGTTTTTT
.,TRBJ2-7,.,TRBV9,CASSPSSYEQYF,TGTGCCAGCAGCCCGAGCTCCTACGAGCAGTACTTC
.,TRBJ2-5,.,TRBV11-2,CASSLISQETQYF,TGTGCCAGCAGCCTCATAAGTCAAGAGACCCAGTACTTC
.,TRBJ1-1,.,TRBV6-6,CASSYVGRVNEAFF,TGTGCCAGCAGTTACGTTGGCCGAGTTAATGAAGCTTTCTTT
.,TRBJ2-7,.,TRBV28,CASSLYAGSKNEQYF,TGTGCCAGCAGTTTATACGCAGGGTCTAAGAACGAGCAGTACTTC
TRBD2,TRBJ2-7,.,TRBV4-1,CASSQDPGLGVGTFYEQYF,TGCGCCAGCAGCCAAGATCCCGGACTAGGGGTCGGGACTTTCTACGAGCAGTACTTC
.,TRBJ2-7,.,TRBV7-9,CASSPPGGEQYF,TGTGCCAGCAGCCCTCCCGGGGGCGAGCAGTACTTC